The next 23 T cell receptor beta chains were all read from a single sample in a study of CD8+ T cells in alopecia areata. Treatment of the sample: oral pan-JAK inhibitor, 5-10 mg twice daily. Reverse transcription of extracted RNA yielded cDNA, which provided the sequencing template. The protocol was immunoSEQ multiplex PCR, while the TCRdb copy is restricted to in-frame clones and leaves out a portion. Of 150,000 to 200,000 clones listed, 51% were seen once; the top ten hold around 10%. This material consisted of CD8+ T cells sorted from blood, taken around week 53, from a patient treated with tofacitinib. Receptors were obtained from a human donor with alopecia areata.

This chain joins TRBV5-5 and TRBJ2-7, with D perhaps matching TRBD1 or TRBD2 (5 bases each). This CDR3 comprises 14 residues. Between the trimmed V and J ends, which lost 2 bases and 2 bases, there was a span of 11 bases. CDR1 is SGHKS and CDR2 is YYEKEE in the germline V gene (reference sequence). CDR3 protein: CASSLWPGPYEQYF. CDR3 nucleotides: TGTGCCAGCAGCTTATGGCCGGGGCCCTACGAGCAGTACTTC.

V gene TRBV19 combines with J gene TRBJ1-5; D is undetermined. The V gene's germline CDR1 is LNHDA and CDR2 SQIVND (reference sequence). The CDR3 is 13 residues long. Deletions cut 2 bases from V and 5 bases from J, with 7 bases between. The CDR3 here is CASSIYSDQPQHF. The CDR3, as DNA: TGTGCCAGTAGTATATACAGTGATCAGCCCCAGCATTTT.

This clone was counted between two and nine times. The rearrangement joins TRBV5-1 to TRBJ2-3; possibly TRBD1 for D (5 bases). V was shortened by 1 base and J by 3 bases, with 9 bases between the two germline ends. Germline V gene lookup returns CDR1 SGHRS and CDR2 YFSETQ. This CDR3 spans 14 amino acids. As DNA, the CDR3 is TGCGCCAGCAGCTTGAGGGGTACGACAGATACGCAGTATTTT. It is translated as CASSLRGTTDTQYF.

The chain has TRBV30 and TRBJ2-3; no clear D gene. The CDR3 is 15 amino acids. Deletions cut 1 base from V and 1 base from J, with 12 bases between. CDR1 is GTSNPN, CDR2 SVGIG, per germline (reference sequence). Written as DNA, the CDR3 is TGTGCCTGGAGTGCAGATGGGGTTGGCACAGATACGCAGTATTTT. Translating gives CAWSADGVGTDTQYF. Combining the CDR3 with reference TRBV30 and TRBJ2-3 gives the whole variable domain SQTIHQWPATLVQPVGSPLSLECTVEGTSNPNLYWYRQAAGRGLQLLFYSVGIGQISSEVPQNLSASRPQDRQFILSSKKLLLSDSGFYLCAWSADGVGTDTQYFGPGTRLTVL.

This clone showed up just a few times. This rearrangement joins TRBV29-1 to TRBJ2-7; TRBD2 aligns across 7 bases. After removal of 1 base from V and 5 bases from J, the junction contained 2 bases not matched to a gene. The CDR3 totals 12 residues. Germline V gives CDR1 SQVTM, CDR2 ANQGSEA. Written as DNA, the CDR3 is TGCAGCGTTGAAGTCGGGGGGAACGAGCAGTACTTC. Translated: CSVEVGGNEQYF.

This chain connects TRBV2 to TRBJ2-5; D unresolved. CDR3 length equals 15 residues. Germline-derived CDR1 and CDR2 are SNHLY and FYNNEI. V shed 9 bases and J shed 4 bases, with 21 bases lying between them. CDR3 in amino acids: CASGVGPVLAETQYF. The CDR3 DNA reads as TGTGCCAGTGGGGTGGGCCCCGTGCTTGCAGAGACCCAGTACTTC.

On this clone: A junction boundary mismatches the germline segment, possibly from a read error. The gene calls are TRBV2 and TRBJ2-1; a possible D gene is TRBD2 (6 bases). Germline-derived CDR1 and CDR2 are SNHLY and FYNNEI. The CDR3 consists of 14 residues. CDR3 in DNA: TGTGCCAGCAGTGAACAGCAGGACTACACTGAGCAGTTCTTC. This translates into CASSEQQDYTEQFF.

Only one count was recorded for this clone. This sequence joins TRBV5-1 and TRBJ1-2; 8 bases fit TRBD1. The germline CDR1 and CDR2 sequences are SGHRS and YFSETQ. The CDR3 has 16 amino acids. Trimming removed 2 bases from V and 3 bases from J; junction bases left unmatched: 9. CDR3 coding DNA: TGCGCCAGCAGCTTTACCCCCGGGACAGGTCACTATGGCTACACCTTC. Translating it yields CASSFTPGTGHYGYTF.

This clone has more than one count but fewer than ten. This sequence joins TRBV6-6 and TRBJ2-7; D not certain. Trimming removed 0 bases at V and 6 bases at J, with 6 bases between. Germline V gives CDR1 MNHNY, CDR2 SVGAGI (reference sequence). The CDR3 spans 12 residues. In nucleotides, the CDR3 is TGTGCCAGCAGTTACTCCAGCGCCGAGCAGTACTTC. This sequence encodes CASSYSSAEQYF.

The gene calls are TRBV27 and TRBJ1-6; no clear D. This CDR3 has 10 residues. V dropped 8 bases and J dropped 9 bases, with 5 bases sitting between them. Looked up from germline, CDR1 is MNHEY and CDR2 is SMNVEV (reference sequence). The CDR3 reads CASGFSPLHF. The CDR3 nucleotides are TGTGCCAGCGGATTTTCACCCCTCCACTTT.

This clone was detected only a few times. V usage is TRBV6-6 and J usage is TRBJ2-7; 7 bases fit TRBD1. CDR1 is MNHNY and CDR2 is SVGAGI in the germline V gene (reference sequence). This CDR3 is built from 14 residues. V trimming: 4 bases; J trimming: 1 base; junction bases outside the gene matches: 4. The CDR3 nucleotides read TGTGCCAGCAGTTGGGACAGCGGATCCTACGAGCAGTACTTC. Protein product: CASSWDSGSYEQYF.

V gene TRBV5-1 combines with J gene TRBJ1-2; D remains unclear. Trimming pared 0 bases from V and 6 bases from J, leaving 6 bases between. This CDR3 spans 12 amino acids. The germline CDR1 and CDR2 sequences are SGHRS and YFSETQ. The CDR3 nucleotides are TGCGCCAGCAGCTTGGGGCGGGATGGCTACACCTTC. It translates to CASSLGRDGYTF. The variable domain in full, with the rest retrieved from reference TRBV5-1 and TRBJ1-2, is KAGVTQTPRYLIKTRGQQVTLSCSPISGHRSVSWYQQTPGQGLQFLFEYFSETQRNKGNFPGRFSGRQFSNSRSEMNVSTLELGDSALYLCASSLGRDGYTFGSGTRLTVV.

V gene TRBV7-9 combines with J gene TRBJ2-5; 7 bases are a match to TRBD2. After removal of 1 base from V and 5 bases from J, the junction contained 7 bases not matched to a gene. Germline CDR1 SEHNR, CDR2 FQNEAQ (reference sequence). The CDR3 has 15 amino acids. The DNA for the CDR3 is TGTGCCAGCAGCTTAGTGTCCGGGGGGAAGGAGACCCAGTACTTC. This sequence encodes CASSLVSGGKETQYF.

The V and J genes are TRBV19 and TRBJ1-3; D call uncertain. Trimming left V 5 bases short and J 0 bases short, with 8 bases between. Germline CDR1 is LNHDA and CDR2 is SQIVND (reference sequence). This CDR3 has 14 amino acids. CDR3 protein: CASSPLSSGNTIYF. CDR3 nucleotide sequence: TGTGCCAGTAGTCCATTATCCTCTGGAAACACCATATATTTT. The variable domain in full, completed from reference TRBV19 and TRBJ1-3, reads DGGITQSPKYLFRKEGQNVTLSCEQNLNHDAMYWYRQDPGQGLRLIYYSQIVNDFQKGDIAEGYSVSREKKESFPLTVTSAQKNPTAFYLCASSPLSSGNTIYFGEGSWLTVV.

V and J are TRBV6-5 and TRBJ1-5; D remains unclear. The germline CDR1 and CDR2 sequences are MNHEY and SVGAGI. V was clipped by 2 bases and J by 7 bases, with 12 bases between them. The length of the CDR3 is 14 residues. The CDR3 nucleotides are TGTGCCAGCAGTTACCTTGGGGAAAAACAGCCCCAGCATTTT. Translation gives CASSYLGEKQPQHF.

The genes are TRBV9 and TRBJ1-1; 8 nucleotides match TRBD1. V dropped 0 bases and J dropped 2; count of bases not matched to a gene: 3. Germline V gene lookup returns CDR1 SGDLS and CDR2 YYNGEE. The CDR3 is 15 residues long. CDR3 DNA: TGTGCCAGCAGCGTAGTGGCAGGGGGCAACACTGAAGCTTTCTTT. It is translated as CASSVVAGGNTEAFF.

This chain uses TRBV30 with TRBJ1-6; D is possibly TRBD1 (5 bases). Per the germline V gene, CDR1 is GTSNPN and CDR2 is SVGIG (reference sequence). The CDR3 is 15 amino acids. V was trimmed by 5 bases and J by 10 bases, leaving 21 bases between them. The DNA of the CDR3 is TGTGCCTGGGCCCCGGGACCGCAGGTTGGATCACCCCTCCACTTT. Translation: CAWAPGPQVGSPLHF.

This clone was detected once. The chain carries TRBV5-4 and TRBJ2-7; the match to TRBD1 covers 9 bases. There are 14 residues in the CDR3. Unmatched junction bases numbered 5, after V lost 3 bases and J lost 4 bases. The germline V gene encodes CDR1 SGHNT and CDR2 YYREEE (reference sequence). CDR3 protein: CASSSPGQGYEQYF. The CDR3 coding sequence is TGTGCCAGCAGCTCGCCGGGACAGGGTTACGAGCAGTACTTC.

The genes are TRBV5-6 and TRBJ2-2; 8 nucleotides agree with TRBD1. Germline CDR1 is SGHDT and CDR2 is YYEEEE. The ends lost 3 bases at V and 5 bases at J; junction bases unmatched: 6. The CDR3 sequence is 15 residues long. In nucleotides, the CDR3 is TGTGCCAGCAGCTGGGGGACAGGTGCGACCGGGGAGCTGTTTTTT. As protein: CASSWGTGATGELFF.

The chain employs TRBV6-4 and TRBJ1-4; unclear D gene. Looked up from germline, CDR1 is MRHNA and CDR2 is SNTAGT. V lost 4 bases and J lost 4, with 10 bases in between. The CDR3 has 14 amino acids. The CDR3 DNA is TGTGCCAGCAGTGTACGGGAGAGTAATGAAAAACTGTTTTTT. This gives the protein CASSVRESNEKLFF.

This rearrangement joins TRBV5-1 to TRBJ1-1; D remains unclear. This CDR3 has 11 amino acids. V lost 5 bases to trimming and J lost 3 bases, with 5 bases between them. Germline values: CDR1 SGHRS, CDR2 YFSETQ. In DNA form, the CDR3 reads TGCGCCAGCAGGGTGGACACTGAAGCTTTCTTT. It encodes CASRVDTEAFF.

The rearrangement joins TRBV19 to TRBJ2-7; 9 nucleotides line up with TRBD1. Germline lookup yields CDR1 LNHDA and CDR2 SQIVND (reference sequence). CDR3 length equals 13 residues. V lost 10 bases and J lost 3; bases outside the gene matches: 7. CDR3 in amino acids: CATAEDRGYEQYF. DNA for the CDR3: TGTGCCACCGCCGAGGACAGGGGCTACGAGCAGTACTTC.

This clone was seen more than once but under ten times. The chain has TRBV5-5 and TRBJ1-6; TRBD1 might be the D (6 bases). Germline CDR1 is SGHKS and CDR2 is YYEKEE (reference sequence). The CDR3 sequence is 15 residues long. V was trimmed by 3 bases and J by 7 bases, leaving 14 bases between them. Written as DNA, the CDR3 is TGTGCCAGCAGCTCCGAGGACAGCCGAAATTCACCCCTCCACTTT. Amino acids: CASSSEDSRNSPLHF.